Reported below is one T cell receptor (beta chain). Its cognate antigen is unknown. The data originate from a study of T cell repertoires in ileal Crohn's disease. General study findings and limits: Compared with CD4 T cells, sorted CD8 cells carried more expanded clones.

The protocol was immunoSEQ multiplex PCR, while the TCRdb copy is restricted to in-frame clones and leaves out a portion. The repertoire holds thousands of clones, with 80% as singletons. V was shortened by 2 bases and J by 3 bases, with 7 bases between the two germline ends. This CDR3 has 13 residues. Germline V gene data show CDR1 as SGHRS and CDR2 as YFSETQ. The clonotype originates from an adult with Crohn's disease. Sequenced sample: ileal tissue. This chain joins TRBV5-1 and TRBJ2-3; possibly TRBD1 for D (6 bases). CDR3 bases: TGCGCCAGCAGCTTACAGGGAACAGATACGCAGTATTTT. Its translation: CASSLQGTDTQYF.